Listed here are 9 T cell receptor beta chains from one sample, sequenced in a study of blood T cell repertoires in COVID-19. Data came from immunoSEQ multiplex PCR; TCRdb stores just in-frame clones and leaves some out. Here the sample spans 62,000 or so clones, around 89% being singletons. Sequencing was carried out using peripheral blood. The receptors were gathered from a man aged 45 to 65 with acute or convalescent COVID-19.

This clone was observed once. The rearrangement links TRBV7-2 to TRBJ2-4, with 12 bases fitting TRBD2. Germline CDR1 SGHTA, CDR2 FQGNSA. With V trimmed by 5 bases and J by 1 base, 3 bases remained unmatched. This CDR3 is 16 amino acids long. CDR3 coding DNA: TGTGCCAGCAGCACCACTAGCGGGAGGGCCAAAAACATTCAGTACTTC. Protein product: CASSTTSGRAKNIQYF. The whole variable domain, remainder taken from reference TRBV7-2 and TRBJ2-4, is GAGVSQSPSNKVTEKGKDVELRCDPISGHTALYWYRQSLGQGLEFLIYFQGNSAPDKSGLPSDRFSAERTGGSVSTLTIQRTQQEDSAVYLCASSTTSGRAKNIQYFGAGTRLSVL.

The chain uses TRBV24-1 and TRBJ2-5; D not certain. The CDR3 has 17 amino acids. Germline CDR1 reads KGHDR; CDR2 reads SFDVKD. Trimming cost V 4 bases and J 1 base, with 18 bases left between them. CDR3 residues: CATSDVRGSQTQETQYF. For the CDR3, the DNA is TGTGCCACCAGTGACGTACGAGGATCGCAGACCCAAGAGACCCAGTACTTC.

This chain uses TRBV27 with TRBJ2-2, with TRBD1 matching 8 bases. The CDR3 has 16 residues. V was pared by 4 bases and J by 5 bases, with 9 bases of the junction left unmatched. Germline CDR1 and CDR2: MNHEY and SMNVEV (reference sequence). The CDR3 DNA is TGTGCCAGCAGTTCACCAGGGGGCAGTTCTACCGGGGAGCTGTTTTTT. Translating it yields CASSSPGGSSTGELFF.

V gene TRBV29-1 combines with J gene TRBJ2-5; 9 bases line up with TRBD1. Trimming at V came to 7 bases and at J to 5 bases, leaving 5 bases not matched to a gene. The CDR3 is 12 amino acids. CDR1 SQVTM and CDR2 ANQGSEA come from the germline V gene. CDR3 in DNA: TGCAGCGGGGGACAGGGTTGGGAGACCCAGTACTTC. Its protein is CSGGQGWETQYF.

The CDR3 nucleotides are TGTGCCAGCAGCTTAGCGACTAGCGGGGCCGCCTACGAGCAGTACTTC. Its translation is CASSLATSGAAYEQYF. The V call is TRBV7-2, the J call TRBJ2-7; 11 bases are shared with TRBD2. The germline gives CDR1 SGHTA, CDR2 FQGNSA. The junction had 3 bases not matched to a gene; V was cut back by 0 bases and J by 2 bases. The CDR3 loop spans 16 amino acids.

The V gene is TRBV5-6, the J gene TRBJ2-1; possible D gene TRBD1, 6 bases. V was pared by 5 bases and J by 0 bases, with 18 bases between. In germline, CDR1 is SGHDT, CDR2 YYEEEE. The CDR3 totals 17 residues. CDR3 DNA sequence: TGTGCCAGCAGTAAACAATGGACAGCCCTCTCCTACAATGAGCAGTTCTTC. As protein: CASSKQWTALSYNEQFF.

As DNA, the CDR3 is TGTGCCAGCAGCCCGTCGTCAGGGGGTAGAGAGACCCAGTACTTC. It specifies CASSPSSGGRETQYF. The chain employs TRBV7-9 and TRBJ2-5; TRBD1 matches at 7 bases. CDR1 and CDR2 from the germline V gene are SEHNR and FQNEAQ (reference sequence). This CDR3 contains 15 residues. V lost 5 bases to trimming and J lost 4 bases; unmatched junction nucleotides: 10.

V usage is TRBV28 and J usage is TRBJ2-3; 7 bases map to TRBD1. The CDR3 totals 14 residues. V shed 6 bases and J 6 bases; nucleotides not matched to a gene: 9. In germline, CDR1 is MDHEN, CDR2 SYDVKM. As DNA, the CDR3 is TGTGCCAGCAGGCCGACAGGGAGATCGGATACGCAGTATTTT. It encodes CASRPTGRSDTQYF.

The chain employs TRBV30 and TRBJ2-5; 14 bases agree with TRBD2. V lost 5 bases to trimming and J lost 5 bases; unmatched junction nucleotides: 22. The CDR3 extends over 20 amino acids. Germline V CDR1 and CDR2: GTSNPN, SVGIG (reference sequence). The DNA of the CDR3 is TGTGCCTGGGGACGACCGCCCCCCGGGACTAGCGGGAGTCGGGTGGAGACCCAGTACTTC. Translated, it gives CAWGRPPPGTSGSRVETQYF.